The T cell receptor (beta chain) under discussion was sequenced for a study of immune evolution from preneoplasia to lung adenocarcinoma. Findings and caveats of the study: T cell clonality was higher in KRAS-mutant than EGFR-mutant or wild-type nodules. Top clone share appeared to fall from AAH through AIS, MIA, adenocarcinoma. Normal lung had highest clonality; later lesions appeared denser, more diverse.

Germline V lookup: CDR1 MDHEN, CDR2 SYDVKM. The ends lost 4 bases at V and 5 bases at J; junction bases unmatched: 5. The CDR3 runs to 14 residues. Regarding this clone: Its antigen is unknown.

Only in-frame clones appear in the TCRdb table, and some are missing; sequencing was by immunoSEQ multiplex PCR. The sample records about 10,000 clones, about three quarters being singletons. Sequencing input: FFPE minimally invasive lung adenocarcinoma tissue. The chain has TRBV28 and TRBJ2-5; 9 bases map to TRBD2. The TCR originated in a person between 65 and 79 years old with lung adenocarcinoma. Some clones in this sample may be carry-over from other donors' samples. As DNA, the CDR3 is TGTGCCAGCAGTTCTAGCGGGACGGGGGAGACCCAGTACTTC. It encodes CASSSSGTGETQYF.